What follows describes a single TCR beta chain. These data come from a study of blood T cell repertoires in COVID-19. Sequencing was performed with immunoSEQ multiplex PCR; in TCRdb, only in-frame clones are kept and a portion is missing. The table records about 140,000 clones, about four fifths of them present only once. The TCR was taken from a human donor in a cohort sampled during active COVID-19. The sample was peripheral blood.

The CDR3 spells CATTATGPFYEQYF. DNA of the CDR3: TGTGCCACCACCGCCACAGGGCCCTTCTACGAGCAGTACTTC. The genes are TRBV19 and TRBJ2-7; D may be TRBD1 (6 bases). The CDR3 totals 14 residues. The V gene lost 10 bases and the J gene lost 3 bases, with 19 bases spanning the gap. Germline CDR1 and CDR2: LNHDA and SQIVND (reference sequence).